This T cell receptor beta chain comes out of a study of cytomegalovirus exposure and HLA in healthy donors. Method: immunoSEQ multiplex PCR; TCRdb's copy keeps in-frame clones and lacks some. In the table there are about 220,000 clones, around 90% of which are singletons. This CDR3 spans 16 amino acids. Germline lookup yields CDR1 SGHRS and CDR2 YFSETQ. V trimming: 3 bases; J trimming: 4 bases; junction bases outside the gene matches: 4. The chain combines TRBV5-1 with TRBJ2-5, with TRBD2 matching over 15 bases. Sequencing was carried out using PBMCs. The TCR sequence derives from a woman aged 18-35 years in good health and CMV-seronegative. The CDR3 here is CASSSGLAGGGETQYF. In nucleotides, the CDR3 is TGCGCCAGCAGCTCGGGACTAGCGGGAGGTGGAGAGACCCAGTACTTC.